These 3 T cell receptor beta chains came from one sample sequenced in a study of shared clonotypes between healthy human individuals. Naive CD8 cells, CD45RO-negative and positively selected for CCR7, excluded terminally differentiated effector memory CD45RA+ cells. The assay was immunoSEQ multiplex PCR, and TCRdb's table has in-frame clones only and misses some. The sample consists of millions of clones, roughly 94% of them appearing once. Sequencing was carried out using naive CD8+ T cells sorted from blood. Receptors were obtained from a man between 18 and 29 years old in good health.

This chain joins TRBV14 and TRBJ2-3; D possibly corresponds to TRBD1 (6 bases). The V and J ends lost 5 bases and 0 bases respectively, with 15 bases between them. This CDR3 spans 16 amino acids. The germline V gene encodes CDR1 SGHDN and CDR2 FVKESK. CDR3 in DNA: TGTGCCAGCAGCGAATGGGGCACAGGGAGCACAGATACGCAGTATTTT. It specifies CASSEWGTGSTDTQYF.

The V call is TRBV10-2, the J call TRBJ1-1, with D unclear. This CDR3 has 14 residues. The V and J ends lost 7 bases and 1 base respectively, with 13 bases between them. The germline gives CDR1 WSHSY, CDR2 SAAADI. The CDR3 spells CASNMIGPNTEAFF. The CDR3 DNA is TGCGCCAGCAACATGATAGGGCCGAACACTGAAGCTTTCTTT.

This chain joins TRBV11-2 and TRBJ2-7; tentatively, D is TRBD2 (6 bases). The germline V and J ends were trimmed by 8 bases and 5 bases, with 10 bases remaining between them. CDR3 size: 11 residues. Looked up from germline, CDR1 is SGHAT and CDR2 is FQNNGV. The DNA of the CDR3 is TGTGCCAGCGCGGGATCCCACGAGCAGTACTTC. It yields the protein CASAGSHEQYF. Full variable domain (outside the CDR3, taken from reference TRBV11-2 and TRBJ2-7): EAGVAQSPRYKIIEKRQSVAFWCNPISGHATLYWYQQILGQGPKLLIQFQNNGVVDDSQLPKDRFSAERLKGVDSTLKIQPAKLEDSAVYLCASAGSHEQYFGPGTRLTVT.